This T cell receptor (beta chain) was recorded in a study of OX40 agonist ivuxolimab in advanced cancers. Study information: Patients with hepatocellular carcinoma, melanoma, renal cell or head and neck cancer made up the dose-escalation patients.

The repertoire was sequenced with immunoSEQ multiplex PCR; TCRdb's copy has only in-frame clones and lacks some. The sample lists tens of thousands of clones; more than 80% were seen once. This clone was recorded only once. The antigen remains unidentified. Notes on the study in general: The study observed clonal expansion of CD4+ and CD8+ blood T cells by week 6 at 0.1 to 3.0 mg/kg.

Trimming cost V 3 bases and J 4 bases, with 15 bases left between them. This CDR3 region has 15 residues. Looked up from germline, CDR1 is SQVTM and CDR2 is ANQGSEA. The clonotype comes from an adult with an advanced solid tumor such as melanoma, head and neck, liver or kidney cancer. The input for sequencing was CD4+ or CD8+ T cells sorted from blood, taken in a trial of the OX40 agonist ivuxolimab. The rearrangement links TRBV29-1 to TRBJ2-2, with D possibly TRBD1 on 7 matching bases. CDR3 sequence reads: CSVESGGRRTGELFF. The DNA of the CDR3 is TGCAGCGTTGAGTCAGGGGGGCGTCGCACCGGGGAGCTGTTTTTT.